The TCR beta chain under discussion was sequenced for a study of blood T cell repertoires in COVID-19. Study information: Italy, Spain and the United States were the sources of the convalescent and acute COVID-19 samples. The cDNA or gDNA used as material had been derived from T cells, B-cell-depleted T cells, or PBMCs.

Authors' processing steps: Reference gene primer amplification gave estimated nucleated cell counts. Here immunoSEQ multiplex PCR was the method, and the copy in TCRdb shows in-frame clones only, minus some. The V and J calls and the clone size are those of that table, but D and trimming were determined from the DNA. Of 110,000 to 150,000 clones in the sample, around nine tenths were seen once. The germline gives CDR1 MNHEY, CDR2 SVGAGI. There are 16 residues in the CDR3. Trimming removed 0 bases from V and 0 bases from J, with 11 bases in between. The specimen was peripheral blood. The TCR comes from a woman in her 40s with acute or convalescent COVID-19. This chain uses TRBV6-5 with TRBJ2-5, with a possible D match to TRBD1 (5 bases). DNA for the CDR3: TGTGCCAGCAGTTACTCTTTAGGGGTTTACCAAGAGACCCAGTACTTC. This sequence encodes CASSYSLGVYQETQYF.